This T cell receptor (beta chain) was identified during a study of post-analysis software for immune sequencing data. Study-level background: Secondary progressive, relapsing-remitting and progressive-relapsing multiple sclerosis were among the included disease courses. General observations from the study: For normalized Chao1 diversity, multiple sclerosis patients scored significantly lower than controls did. F measure grouped same-batch samples tightly together. There were a few TRBV segments more frequent in patients than controls, and TRBV5-6, TRBV5-1 and TRBV20-1 were among them.

V dropped 5 bases and J dropped 3 bases, with 16 bases sitting between them. The CDR3 contains 15 residues. CDR1 is SGHNT and CDR2 is YENEEA in the germline V gene. Researchers reported that TCR beta cDNA libraries carried unique molecular identifiers. T cells, about 0.85 to 11 million of them, yielded some 540,000 cDNA molecules. TCRdb recomputed calls from the PCR reads with MiXCR, one row per CDR3 protein. Among more than 450,000 distinct CDR3 sequences listed, roughly 47% were seen once. This clonotype was seen a few times. What it binds is unknown. Material for sequencing was blood. The rearrangement uses TRBV11-3 and TRBJ2-5; unclear D gene. The receptor comes from a girl aged 5 to 17 with multiple sclerosis. CDR3: CASSPDPRTEETQYF. In nucleotides, the CDR3 is TGTGCCAGCAGCCCTGACCCGAGGACCGAAGAGACCCAGTACTTC.